The rows below give T cell receptor beta chains drawn from one sample of a study of shared clonotypes between healthy human individuals. Clones were read by immunoSEQ multiplex PCR, and TCRdb kept only the in-frame ones, dropping some. Here the sample spans about 2 million clones, around 96% being singletons. Sample: naive CD8+ T cells sorted from blood. Receptors originate from a young man in good health. The CDR3 runs from the conserved cysteine through the conserved F or W. The order of the fields is J gene, D gene, V gene, clone size, CDR3 DNA, CDR3 protein. A D gene is named only where the DNA matches it firmly. Some rows mark clone size as missing; the rest say once, few, many or name a class of expanded clone.

j_gene: TRBJ2-7; d_gene: -; v_gene: TRBV18; abundance: -; CDR3nt: TGTGCCAGCCGATTCCCAGGGGGGCCGGTGGACGAGCAGTACTTC; CDR3aa: CASRFPGGPVDEQYF
j_gene: TRBJ2-7; d_gene: -; v_gene: TRBV6-1; abundance: -; CDR3nt: TGTGCCAGCAGTGAAGGGCAGGTTCCCTACGAGCAGTACTTC; CDR3aa: CASSEGQVPYEQYF
j_gene: TRBJ2-3; d_gene: TRBD2; v_gene: TRBV10-3; abundance: -; CDR3nt: TGTGCCATCAGTGGTGGACTAGCGCCAGATACGCAGTATTTT; CDR3aa: CAISGGLAPDTQYF
j_gene: TRBJ1-1; d_gene: TRBD1; v_gene: TRBV7-9; abundance: -; CDR3nt: TGTGCCAGCAGCGAGGGGGACAGGGGTCCAAACACTGAAGCTTTCTTT; CDR3aa: CASSEGDRGPNTEAFF
j_gene: TRBJ2-2; d_gene: TRBD2; v_gene: TRBV15; abundance: -; CDR3nt: TGTGCCACTGGCGGGAGTTACAACACCGGGGAGCTGTTTTTT; CDR3aa: CATGGSYNTGELFF
j_gene: TRBJ2-3; d_gene: -; v_gene: TRBV27; abundance: -; CDR3nt: TGTGCCAGCAGTGTGAGTACCCTCACTTCCACAGATACGCAGTATTTT; CDR3aa: CASSVSTLTSTDTQYF
j_gene: TRBJ2-2; d_gene: TRBD1; v_gene: TRBV5-4; abundance: -; CDR3nt: TGTGCCAGCAGCTTGTTCCGACAGGGCGACACCGGGGAGCTGTTTTTT; CDR3aa: CASSLFRQGDTGELFF
j_gene: TRBJ2-7; d_gene: -; v_gene: TRBV5-1; abundance: -; CDR3nt: TGCGCCAGCAGCTTGGTGACGGGGGCTTTCTACGAGCAGTACTTC; CDR3aa: CASSLVTGAFYEQYF
j_gene: TRBJ2-7; d_gene: -; v_gene: TRBV5-1; abundance: -; CDR3nt: TGCGCCAGCAGCTTCACCTGGGACCTAGGGCTCTACGAGCAGTACTTC; CDR3aa: CASSFTWDLGLYEQYF
j_gene: TRBJ1-5; d_gene: -; v_gene: TRBV29-1; abundance: -; CDR3nt: TGCAGCGAGTGTGGCAGGGAAAGGGTTAGCAATCAGCCCCAGCATTTT; CDR3aa: CSECGRERVSNQPQHF
j_gene: TRBJ2-3; d_gene: -; v_gene: TRBV21-1; abundance: -; CDR3nt: TGTGCCAGCAGCTCCCAGGAGGGAGTTTCTGGAGATACGCAGTATTTT; CDR3aa: CASSSQEGVSGDTQYF
j_gene: TRBJ2-7; d_gene: -; v_gene: TRBV11-2; abundance: few; CDR3nt: TGTGCCAGCAGCTGGGGGACCTACGAGCAGTACTTC; CDR3aa: CASSWGTYEQYF
j_gene: TRBJ2-5; d_gene: TRBD2; v_gene: TRBV4-3; abundance: -; CDR3nt: TGCGCCAGCAGCCTTCGGACGGGAGGGGAAGAGACCCAGTACTTC; CDR3aa: CASSLRTGGEETQYF
j_gene: TRBJ2-1; d_gene: -; v_gene: TRBV27; abundance: -; CDR3nt: TGTGCCAGCCGGTTTTTAAAGGGGCAGGGAGGAGATGAGCAGTTCTTC; CDR3aa: CASRFLKGQGGDEQFF
j_gene: TRBJ1-1; d_gene: -; v_gene: TRBV27; abundance: -; CDR3nt: TGTGCCAGCAGTTCTCACAGGGAACACAGCGAAGCTTTCTTT; CDR3aa: CASSSHREHSEAFF
j_gene: TRBJ2-7; d_gene: -; v_gene: TRBV7-2; abundance: -; CDR3nt: TGTGCCAGCAGCTTATATACCGACAGCTCCTACGAGCAGTACTTC; CDR3aa: CASSLYTDSSYEQYF
j_gene: TRBJ2-5; d_gene: -; v_gene: TRBV11-2; abundance: -; CDR3nt: TGTGCCAGCAGCGCGGGACACGGAGGGGAGACCCAGTACTTC; CDR3aa: CASSAGHGGETQYF
j_gene: TRBJ1-2; d_gene: -; v_gene: TRBV6-1; abundance: -; CDR3nt: TGTGCCAGCAGTGATGTTGGGGGGGCGTTCGGCTACACCTTC; CDR3aa: CASSDVGGAFGYTF
j_gene: TRBJ2-5; d_gene: TRBD2; v_gene: TRBV19; abundance: once; CDR3nt: TGTGCCAGTAGTGCCGCGGGGGGCTTCGAGACCCAGTACTTC; CDR3aa: CASSAAGGFETQYF
j_gene: TRBJ1-6; d_gene: TRBD1; v_gene: TRBV7-8; abundance: -; CDR3nt: TGTGCCAGCAGCACCTCGGACAGGGGCAGGAATTCACCCCTCCACTTT; CDR3aa: CASSTSDRGRNSPLHF
j_gene: TRBJ1-5; d_gene: -; v_gene: TRBV13; abundance: -; CDR3nt: TGTGCCAGCAGCTTGAGTACTGGGGATAGCAATCAGCCCCAGCATTTT; CDR3aa: CASSLSTGDSNQPQHF
j_gene: TRBJ2-7; d_gene: -; v_gene: TRBV7-9; abundance: -; CDR3nt: TGTGCCAGCAGCGCGAGAGGCTACGAGCAGTACTTC; CDR3aa: CASSARGYEQYF
j_gene: TRBJ2-1; d_gene: TRBD2; v_gene: TRBV9; abundance: -; CDR3nt: TGTGCCAGCAGCGCAGAGCGGGGTTACTCCTACAATGAGCAGTTCTTC; CDR3aa: CASSAERGYSYNEQFF
j_gene: TRBJ1-4; d_gene: -; v_gene: TRBV15; abundance: -; CDR3nt: TGTGCCACCAGCGGGCGGGGAACTAATGAAAAACTGTTTTTT; CDR3aa: CATSGRGTNEKLFF
j_gene: TRBJ2-7; d_gene: -; v_gene: TRBV7-9; abundance: -; CDR3nt: TGTGCCAGCAGCCTACTCACCGGGACACTCTACGAGCAGTACTTC; CDR3aa: CASSLLTGTLYEQYF
j_gene: TRBJ2-1; d_gene: TRBD1; v_gene: TRBV6-5; abundance: -; CDR3nt: TGTGCCAGCAGTTACTGGGACAGAGACAATGAGCAGTTCTTC; CDR3aa: CASSYWDRDNEQFF
j_gene: TRBJ2-7; d_gene: -; v_gene: TRBV6-5; abundance: -; CDR3nt: TGTGCCAGCAGACCGGACTTCAGCTCCTACGAGCAGTACTTC; CDR3aa: CASRPDFSSYEQYF
j_gene: TRBJ2-3; d_gene: -; v_gene: TRBV10-2; abundance: -; CDR3nt: TGCGCCAGCAGTGATCTACCAGGCGCCAGCACAGATACGCAGTATTTT; CDR3aa: CASSDLPGASTDTQYF
j_gene: TRBJ2-3; d_gene: TRBD2; v_gene: TRBV9; abundance: -; CDR3nt: TGTGCCAGCAGCCAAATGGGAGGGGGCACAGATACGCAGTATTTT; CDR3aa: CASSQMGGGTDTQYF
j_gene: TRBJ2-7; d_gene: TRBD1; v_gene: TRBV29-1; abundance: -; CDR3nt: TGCAGCGCCGTAGGGGGCACAAGCTCCTACGAGCAGTACTTC; CDR3aa: CSAVGGTSSYEQYF
j_gene: TRBJ1-5; d_gene: TRBD1; v_gene: TRBV28; abundance: -; CDR3nt: TGTGCCAGCAGTTTATTGGGGACAGGGTTCTATGGGGTTCAGCCCCAGCATTTT; CDR3aa: CASSLLGTGFYGVQPQHF
j_gene: TRBJ2-1; d_gene: TRBD2; v_gene: TRBV7-2; abundance: -; CDR3nt: TGTGCCAGCAGCCCAGGGACTAGCGGGGGGGAGGAGTTCTTC; CDR3aa: CASSPGTSGGEEFF
j_gene: TRBJ2-7; d_gene: -; v_gene: TRBV7-9; abundance: once; CDR3nt: TGTGCCAGCAGCTTAGTGGGGGGCAGCTACGAGCAGTACTTC; CDR3aa: CASSLVGGSYEQYF
j_gene: TRBJ2-2; d_gene: -; v_gene: TRBV30; abundance: -; CDR3nt: TGTGCCTGGGGGGACACCGCGAACACCGGGGAGCTGTTTTTT; CDR3aa: CAWGDTANTGELFF
j_gene: TRBJ2-7; d_gene: -; v_gene: TRBV11-3; abundance: -; CDR3nt: TGTGCCAGCAGCTTAGATGGAGAGGACGAGCAGTACTTC; CDR3aa: CASSLDGEDEQYF
j_gene: TRBJ2-5; d_gene: TRBD2; v_gene: TRBV4-2; abundance: -; CDR3nt: TGTGCCAGCAGCCAAGAAGAGCGGGGGGAGGGAGAGACCCAGTACTTC; CDR3aa: CASSQEERGEGETQYF
j_gene: TRBJ2-7; d_gene: TRBD1; v_gene: TRBV28; abundance: -; CDR3nt: TGTGCCAGCAGTCTTGACAGGGGCGAGCAGTACTTC; CDR3aa: CASSLDRGEQYF
j_gene: TRBJ2-1; d_gene: TRBD2; v_gene: TRBV9; abundance: once; CDR3nt: TGTGCCAGCAGCCCGAGCGGGGGGCTCTACAATGAGCAGTTCTTC; CDR3aa: CASSPSGGLYNEQFF
j_gene: TRBJ2-3; d_gene: -; v_gene: TRBV2; abundance: -; CDR3nt: TGTGCCAGCAGTGACTCTGGAGACTACGGACCTAGGGATACGCAGTATTTT; CDR3aa: CASSDSGDYGPRDTQYF
j_gene: TRBJ1-5; d_gene: TRBD1; v_gene: TRBV30; abundance: -; CDR3nt: TGTGCCTGGAGCCCAGGGGGGGCTGGTCAGCCCCAGCATTTT; CDR3aa: CAWSPGGAGQPQHF
j_gene: TRBJ1-2; d_gene: -; v_gene: TRBV18; abundance: few; CDR3nt: TGTGCCAGCTCAGCCCCCAGTGACGCACCCGACTATGGCTACACCTTC; CDR3aa: CASSAPSDAPDYGYTF
j_gene: TRBJ1-6; d_gene: TRBD1; v_gene: TRBV6-5; abundance: -; CDR3nt: TGTGCCAGCAGTTACGGGACAGGGGCTAATTCACCCCTCCACTTT; CDR3aa: CASSYGTGANSPLHF
j_gene: TRBJ2-5; d_gene: -; v_gene: TRBV11-2; abundance: -; CDR3nt: TGTGCCAGCAGCTTAGAGGATGAGACCCAGTACTTC; CDR3aa: CASSLEDETQYF
j_gene: TRBJ2-1; d_gene: TRBD1; v_gene: TRBV7-2; abundance: once; CDR3nt: TGTGCCAGCAGCCCTCCGACAGGGGCCCGGTACAATGAGCAGTTCTTC; CDR3aa: CASSPPTGARYNEQFF
j_gene: TRBJ1-4; d_gene: -; v_gene: TRBV10-2; abundance: -; CDR3nt: TGCGCCAGCAGTGATCTTGGGGGCGACCAGGAAAAACTGTTTTTT; CDR3aa: CASSDLGGDQEKLFF
j_gene: TRBJ2-7; d_gene: TRBD1; v_gene: TRBV4-1; abundance: -; CDR3nt: TGCGCCAGCAGCCTCACATATGGGGTCGGACAGGGGGCGTACGAGCAGTACTTC; CDR3aa: CASSLTYGVGQGAYEQYF
j_gene: TRBJ2-3; d_gene: TRBD1; v_gene: TRBV7-9; abundance: -; CDR3nt: TGTGCCAGCAGCTTAAGGACAGGTTCAGATACGCAGTATTTT; CDR3aa: CASSLRTGSDTQYF
j_gene: TRBJ2-4; d_gene: -; v_gene: TRBV29-1; abundance: -; CDR3nt: TGCAGCGTTGAAGATCCTATAAGCCCCGAAAACATTCAGTACTTC; CDR3aa: CSVEDPISPENIQYF
j_gene: TRBJ2-1; d_gene: -; v_gene: TRBV7-9; abundance: -; CDR3nt: TGTGCCAGCAGCACAAGCTACGGGACTGGCCACAATGAGCAGTTCTTC; CDR3aa: CASSTSYGTGHNEQFF
j_gene: TRBJ1-2; d_gene: -; v_gene: TRBV5-4; abundance: -; CDR3nt: TGTGCCAGCAGCTTGGGACTCTCCTTATCCTTC; CDR3aa: CASSLGLSLSF
j_gene: TRBJ1-5; d_gene: TRBD1; v_gene: TRBV28; abundance: -; CDR3nt: TGTGCCAGCAGTTCGACCGGGACAGCTAATCAGCCCCAGCATTTT; CDR3aa: CASSSTGTANQPQHF
j_gene: TRBJ1-5; d_gene: TRBD1; v_gene: TRBV5-3; abundance: once; CDR3nt: TGTGCCAGAAGCGAAGGGGGCGCACACCGCAATCAGCCCCAGCATTTT; CDR3aa: CARSEGGAHRNQPQHF
j_gene: TRBJ2-7; d_gene: TRBD2; v_gene: TRBV6-5; abundance: -; CDR3nt: TGTGCCAGCACAAGGAGCGGGAACCCCGAGCAGTACTTC; CDR3aa: CASTRSGNPEQYF
j_gene: TRBJ2-7; d_gene: TRBD1; v_gene: TRBV15; abundance: -; CDR3nt: TGTGCCACCGGAAGACAGGGGGCGGGGGAGCAGTACTTC; CDR3aa: CATGRQGAGEQYF
j_gene: TRBJ1-3; d_gene: TRBD1; v_gene: TRBV6-1; abundance: -; CDR3nt: TGTGCCAGCAGTTGGGACAGGGGCTCTGGAAACACCATATATTTT; CDR3aa: CASSWDRGSGNTIYF